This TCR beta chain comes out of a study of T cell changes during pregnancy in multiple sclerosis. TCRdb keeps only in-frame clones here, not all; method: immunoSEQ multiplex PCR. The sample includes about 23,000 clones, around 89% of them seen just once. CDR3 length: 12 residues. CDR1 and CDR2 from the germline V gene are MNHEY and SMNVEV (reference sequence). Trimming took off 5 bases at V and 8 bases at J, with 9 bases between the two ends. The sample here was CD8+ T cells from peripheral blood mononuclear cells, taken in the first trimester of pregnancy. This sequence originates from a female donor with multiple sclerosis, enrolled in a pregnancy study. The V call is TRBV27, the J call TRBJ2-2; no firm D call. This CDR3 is CASSLPQGELFF. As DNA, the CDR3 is TGTGCCAGCAGTCTCCCACAGGGGGAGCTGTTTTTT.